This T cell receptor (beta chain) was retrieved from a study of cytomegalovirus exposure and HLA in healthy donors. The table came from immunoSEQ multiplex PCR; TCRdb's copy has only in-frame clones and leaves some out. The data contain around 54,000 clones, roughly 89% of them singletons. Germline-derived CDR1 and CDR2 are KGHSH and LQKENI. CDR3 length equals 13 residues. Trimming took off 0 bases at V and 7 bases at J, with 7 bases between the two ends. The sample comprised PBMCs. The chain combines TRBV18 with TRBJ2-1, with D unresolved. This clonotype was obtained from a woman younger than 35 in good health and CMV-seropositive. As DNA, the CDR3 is TGTGCCAGCTCACCACCGTACGGGAATGAGCAGTTCTTC. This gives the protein CASSPPYGNEQFF.